This T cell receptor (beta chain) is from a study of a mutant IDH1 vaccine in newly diagnosed glioma. Details on this clone: Its antigen is not known.

Time point given: week 35, safety follow-up. Vaccination used 300 ug of mutant IDH1 20-mer peptide per dose, with topical imiquimod. Sequencing was performed with immunoSEQ multiplex PCR; in TCRdb, only in-frame clones are kept and a portion is missing. The sample yields 35,000 to 55,000 clones, 81% seen once. Trimming cost V 1 base and J 0 bases, with 9 bases left between them. The CDR3 sequence is 15 residues long. Germline-derived CDR1 and CDR2 are SGHNT and YYREEE (reference sequence). Specimen: PBMCs, collected from a glioma patient whose treatment included an IDH1 peptide vaccine. The receptor comes from a woman between 40 and 55 years old with glioma. Some clones in this sample may be carry-over from other donors' samples. This rearrangement joins TRBV5-4 to TRBJ2-3; the D is unclear. This CDR3 reads CASSLRAPSTDTQYF. The CDR3 bases are TGTGCCAGCAGCTTGAGGGCTCCTAGCACAGATACGCAGTATTTT. The full variable domain, completed using reference TRBV5-4 and TRBJ2-3, is ETGVTQSPTHLIKTRGQQVTLRCSSQSGHNTVSWYQQALGQGPQFIFQYYREEENGRGNFPPRFSGLQFPNYSSELNVNALELDDSALYLCASSLRAPSTDTQYFGPGTRLTVL.